This TCR beta chain was captured in a study of shared clonotypes between healthy human individuals. Produced via immunoSEQ multiplex PCR; TCRdb's table is partial and in-frame only. The sample gives about 470,000 clones, roughly 77% of which show up once; around 13% is in the top ten. Germline V CDR1 and CDR2: SGHDT, YYEEEE. CDR3 length equals 14 residues. The V end was cut by 2 bases, the J end by 3 bases, with 11 bases between. Sequences were obtained from PBMCs. The chain uses TRBV5-6 and TRBJ2-5; a possible D gene is TRBD2 (5 bases). The sequence came from a woman in her forties in good health. Some clones in this sample may be carry-over from other donors' samples. The CDR3 loop reads CASSLVATKETQYF. CDR3 coding DNA: TGTGCCAGCAGCTTAGTGGCGACTAAAGAGACCCAGTACTTC.